The clone carrying this T cell receptor beta chain has more than one count but fewer than ten. As yet, its antigen is unknown. The CDR3 has 14 residues. Trimming cost V 2 bases and J 3 bases, with 9 bases left between them. Germline V gene data show CDR1 as KGHSH and CDR2 as LQKENI. TCRdb reanalysed the 5' RACE reads using MiXCR and keeps one entry per CDR3 protein. The sample contains 39,000 or so distinct CDR3 sequences, about 4.4% of which appear only once. This entry comes from a study of neurological immune-mediated disorders. Study-level findings and limits: There were no CDR3 amino acid sequences shared by expanded clones across subjects, a result suggesting private repertoires in all groups.

This TCR derives from a man aged 18 to 29 in good health. Input material: CD4+ T cells from blood. The V and J genes are TRBV18 and TRBJ2-3; D not resolved. The CDR3 region is CASSPGYPTDTQYF. CDR3 nucleotide sequence: TGTGCCAGCTCACCAGGTTACCCTACAGATACGCAGTATTTT.